A single sample gave rise to the 17 T cell receptor beta chains below, sequenced in a study of T cell responses to AZD1222 COVID-19 vaccine. The method was immunoSEQ multiplex PCR; TCRdb's version includes in-frame clones alone and lacks a portion of them. The sample carries about 85,000 clones, more than 85% recorded once. The sequencing used peripheral blood, collected 28 days after the second AZD1222 dose. The receptors shown here come from an adult who received the AZD1222 COVID-19 vaccine.

The V gene is TRBV23-1, the J gene TRBJ1-2; 8 nucleotides match TRBD1. TRBV23-1 is recorded as an ORF, its role being uncertain. The trim removed 5 bases at V and 4 bases at J, leaving 9 bases unmatched. CDR3 length: 15 residues. This chain's CDR3 is CASSARTGLSYGYTF. The CDR3 bases are TGCGCCAGCAGTGCTCGGACAGGGCTCTCCTATGGCTACACCTTC.

The chain is built from TRBV28 and TRBJ1-3, with D unclear. The germline CDR1 and CDR2 sequences are MDHEN and SYDVKM. V gave up 5 bases and J gave up 5 bases, with 13 bases separating them. This CDR3 region has 14 residues. CDR3 residues: CASSETFGRNTIYF. CDR3 DNA: TGTGCCAGCAGTGAGACCTTTGGGAGAAACACCATATATTTT. Drawing the rest from reference TRBV28 and TRBJ1-3, the complete variable domain is DVKVTQSSRYLVKRTGEKVFLECVQDMDHENMFWYRQDPGLGLRLIYFSYDVKMKEKGDIPEGYSVSREKKERFSLILESASTNQTSMYLCASSETFGRNTIYFGEGSWLTVV.

The V call is TRBV6-5, the J call TRBJ2-2; TRBD1 aligns across 7 bases. Losses at the gene ends were 4 bases for V and 0 bases for J; bases not matched to a gene: 2. The CDR3 covers 15 residues. Germline CDR1 and CDR2: MNHEY and SVGAGI. The CDR3 is CASSSGTANTGELFF. CDR3 in DNA: TGTGCCAGCAGTTCCGGGACAGCGAACACCGGGGAGCTGTTTTTT.

This chain joins TRBV7-2 and TRBJ2-7; D gene uncertain. V lost 2 bases, J lost 0 bases, and 8 bases lay in between. The CDR3 length is 14 residues. Germline CDR1 reads SGHTA; CDR2 reads FQGNSA. CDR3 DNA: TGTGCCAGCAGCTTACTGGCCAACTCCTACGAGCAGTACTTC. It encodes CASSLLANSYEQYF.

J is TRBJ1-6 and V is TRBV28, with D possibly matching TRBD1 (5 bases). With 11 bases removed from V and 9 bases from J, the gap between germline ends came to 23 bases. CDR1 and CDR2 from the germline V gene are MDHEN and SYDVKM. CDR3 length: 15 residues. The CDR3 region is CAAGSGPYNGSPLHF. The CDR3 DNA sequence: TGTGCCGCAGGGTCAGGACCGTATAACGGTTCACCCCTCCACTTT.

This chain uses TRBV9 with TRBJ1-5; D remains ambiguous. V was trimmed by 3 bases and J by 0 bases, leaving 10 bases between them. The V gene's germline CDR1 is SGDLS and CDR2 YYNGEE. This CDR3 is 15 amino acids long. CDR3 DNA: TGTGCCAGCAGCGCGGGAGTTTATAGCAATCAGCCCCAGCATTTT. This encodes CASSAGVYSNQPQHF.

The CDR3 protein is CASSQGGLGITEAFF. As DNA, the CDR3 is TGTGCCAGCAGCCAAGGGGGCTTAGGTATTACTGAAGCTTTCTTT. The chain joins TRBV3-1 (or the pseudogene TRBV3-2) to TRBJ1-1; D is perhaps TRBD1 (5 bases). Germline values: CDR1 LGHDT, CDR2 YNNKEL (reference sequence). The CDR3 runs 15 residues. Trimming removed 1 base from V and 5 bases from J, with 14 bases in between.

In DNA, the CDR3 is TGTGCCAGCAGCTTAGGCAGGGGGAACACTGAAGCTTTCTTT. Protein product: CASSLGRGNTEAFF. This chain joins TRBV7-9 and TRBJ1-1, with TRBD1 as a possible D gene (6 bases). The length of the CDR3 is 14 residues. The germline CDR1 and CDR2 sequences are SEHNR and FQNEAQ (reference sequence). Trimming shortened V by 1 base and J by 1 base, and 7 bases separated the two germline ends.

The chain recombines TRBV7-3 with TRBJ1-1; TRBD1 matches 7 bases. The CDR3 has 15 residues. V lost 0 bases and J lost 4; bases outside the gene matches: 5. The V gene's germline CDR1 is SGHTA and CDR2 FQGTGA. CDR3 in amino acids: CASSLTLQGGTEAFF. Here the CDR3 DNA reads TGTGCCAGCAGCTTAACGTTGCAGGGGGGCACTGAAGCTTTCTTT.

J is TRBJ2-3 and V is TRBV5-4; 14 nucleotides match TRBD2. After removal of 4 bases from V and 4 bases from J, the junction contained 5 bases not matched to a gene. The CDR3 is 16 amino acids. The germline gives CDR1 SGHNT, CDR2 YYREEE (reference sequence). This CDR3 is CASSRGLAGGADTQYF. For the CDR3, the DNA is TGTGCCAGCAGCCGAGGACTAGCGGGAGGAGCAGATACGCAGTATTTT. The complete variable domain, with remaining parts taken from reference TRBV5-4 and TRBJ2-3, reads ETGVTQSPTHLIKTRGQQVTLRCSSQSGHNTVSWYQQALGQGPQFIFQYYREEENGRGNFPPRFSGLQFPNYSSELNVNALELDDSALYLCASSRGLAGGADTQYFGPGTRLTVL.

The chain joins TRBV19 to TRBJ1-5; TRBD1 is a possible D gene (5 bases). Trimming took off 1 base at V and 4 bases at J, with 14 bases between the two ends. Germline lookup yields CDR1 LNHDA and CDR2 SQIVND (reference sequence). This CDR3 contains 16 residues. The CDR3 DNA reads TGTGCCAGTAGTATAGGGGGGGGGACGATGAATCAGCCCCAGCATTTT. This gives the protein CASSIGGGTMNQPQHF.

The J gene is TRBJ2-2, the V gene TRBV4-3; D remains unclear. In germline, CDR1 is LGHNA, CDR2 YSLEER. Trimming took 1 base from V and 2 from J, leaving 8 bases between them. The CDR3 totals 15 residues. CDR3 region: CASSQGPANTGELFF. DNA for the CDR3: TGCGCCAGCAGCCAAGGCCCAGCAAACACCGGGGAGCTGTTTTTT.

V usage is TRBV5-3 and J usage is TRBJ2-7; D ambiguous. TRBV5-3 belongs to the ORF category, with a function that is uncertain. Between the trimmed V and J ends, which lost 3 bases and 1 base, there was a span of 8 bases. The CDR3 sequence is 13 residues long. The CDR3 reads CARSWTASYEQYF. The CDR3 coding sequence is TGTGCCAGAAGCTGGACCGCTTCCTACGAGCAGTACTTC.

The chain recombines TRBV4-2 with TRBJ1-6, with a possible D match to TRBD1 (5 bases). Trimming shortened V by 0 bases and J by 7 bases, and 16 bases separated the two germline ends. Germline CDR1 reads LGHNA; CDR2 reads YNFKEQ. The length of the CDR3 is 17 residues. The chain's CDR3 is CASSQDTPRDSNSPLHF. CDR3 DNA sequence: TGTGCCAGCAGCCAAGATACCCCCCGGGACTCCAATTCACCCCTCCACTTT.

The rearrangement uses TRBV7-8 and TRBJ1-3; TRBD1 is a possible D gene (5 bases). Looked up from germline, CDR1 is SGHVS and CDR2 is FQNEAQ. The V gene lost 6 bases and the J gene lost 4 bases, with 19 bases spanning the gap. The CDR3 is 16 residues long. The CDR3 sequence is CASSPYEGLAGNTIYF. In DNA, the CDR3 is TGTGCCAGCAGTCCTTACGAGGGGTTAGCCGGAAACACCATATATTTT.

This chain connects TRBV4-3 to TRBJ1-5; TRBD1 matches 9 bases. Germline V CDR1 and CDR2: LGHNA, YSLEER. V shed 4 bases and J 6 bases; nucleotides not matched to a gene: 7. The CDR3 is made up of 15 amino acids. CDR3 loop: CASSPGTGLGQPQHF. Here the CDR3 DNA reads TGCGCCAGCAGCCCCGGGACAGGGCTCGGTCAGCCCCAGCATTTT.

This sequence joins TRBV9 and TRBJ2-2, with D possibly matching TRBD1 (5 bases). The CDR3 is 14 amino acids. Germline V CDR1 and CDR2: SGDLS, YYNGEE. Deletions cut 4 bases from V and 6 bases from J, with 13 bases between. The CDR3: CASSPWGGPGELFF. CDR3 nucleotides: TGTGCCAGCAGCCCCTGGGGCGGCCCCGGGGAGCTGTTTTTT.